These 13 T cell receptor beta chains were sequenced from one sample in a study of control samples from healthy donors and cancer patients. Sequencing was performed with immunoSEQ multiplex PCR; in TCRdb, only in-frame clones are kept and a portion is missing. Of 100,000 to 120,000 clones in the sample, approximately 82% were seen once. Sequencing was performed on blood. These TCRs come from a man in his late teens or twenties in good health.

The chain uses TRBV5-8 and TRBJ1-4; D is unresolved. Trimming stripped 3 bases from V and 4 bases from J, with 10 bases between. Germline V lookup: CDR1 SGHTS, CDR2 YDEGEE. CDR3 length equals 14 residues. The CDR3 protein is CASSSDGNNEKLFF. The CDR3 DNA follows: TGTGCCAGCAGCTCGGACGGTAATAATGAAAAACTGTTTTTT.

A remark on this clone: A junction end diverges from the germline sequence, so it may reflect a read error. V gene TRBV7-9 combines with J gene TRBJ1-1; maybe TRBD1 (6 bases). CDR1 and CDR2 (germline): SEHNR, FQNEAQ (reference sequence). The CDR3 has 13 residues. The CDR3 is CASSSGVKTEAFF. For the CDR3, the DNA is TGTGCCAGCAGCTCAGGGGTGAAAACTGAAGCTTTCTTT.

V and J are TRBV7-8 and TRBJ2-5; no clear D. The V end lost 4 bases, the J end lost 12 bases, and 3 bases lay between the germline ends. This CDR3 region has 8 residues. Germline loops: CDR1 SGHVS, CDR2 FQNEAQ. For the CDR3, the DNA is TGTGCCAGCAGCTGGAAGTACTTC. As protein: CASSWKYF.

The rearrangement uses TRBV9 and TRBJ1-6, with 7 positions matching TRBD1. The CDR3 covers 14 residues. Germline CDR1 reads SGDLS; CDR2 reads YYNGEE. V lost 0 bases, J lost 11 bases, and 5 bases stayed unmatched. CDR3 residues: CASSVGQGGTPLHF. The DNA of the CDR3 is TGTGCCAGCAGCGTAGGACAGGGAGGGACACCCCTCCACTTT.

This clone was counted between two and nine times. The chain uses TRBV27 and TRBJ1-2; TRBD1 matches 7 bases. Germline CDR1 MNHEY, CDR2 SMNVEV (reference sequence). The CDR3 covers 17 residues. V lost 3 bases to trimming and J lost 5 bases; unmatched junction nucleotides: 15. As DNA, the CDR3 is TGTGCCAGCAGTTTGGGACGAAGAGGGGGCGATTCTTATGGCTACACCTTC. Translated, it gives CASSLGRRGGDSYGYTF.

V is TRBV5-6 and J is TRBJ1-1; no reliable D call. V gave up 10 bases and J gave up 3 bases, with 22 bases separating them. Germline CDR1 is SGHDT and CDR2 is YYEEEE. CDR3 size: 15 residues. The CDR3 loop reads CASSRVFRKDTEAFF. For the CDR3, the DNA is TGTGCCTCAAGTAGGGTATTCAGAAAGGACACTGAAGCTTTCTTT.

V is TRBV4-1 and J is TRBJ1-4, with D possibly matching TRBD1 (5 bases). The CDR3 spans 18 residues. V was cut by 1 base and J by 0 bases, with 15 bases left in between. CDR1 MGHRA and CDR2 YSYEKL come from the germline V gene. The CDR3 coding sequence is TGCGCCAGCAGCCAAGCCCTCCTCGGGGGAGCAACTAATGAAAAACTGTTTTTT. It yields the protein CASSQALLGGATNEKLFF.

The chain recombines TRBV6-5 with TRBJ2-3, with TRBD2 as a possible D gene (5 bases). Looked up from germline, CDR1 is MNHEY and CDR2 is SVGAGI. This CDR3 spans 13 amino acids. V lost 5 bases, J lost 9 bases, and 15 bases lay in between. The CDR3 region is CASSHLGVETQYF. The CDR3 region has the DNA TGTGCCAGCAGTCACCTCGGGGTAGAGACGCAGTATTTT.

The chain joins TRBV30 to TRBJ2-3; D is perhaps TRBD2 (5 bases). V was cut by 7 bases and J by 1 base, with 15 bases left in between. Germline V gene sequence: CDR1 GTSNPN, CDR2 SVGIG (reference sequence). The CDR3 runs to 14 residues. Written as DNA, the CDR3 is TGTGCCTCGTCGGCCTCCGGGGGCACAGATACGCAGTATTTT. It is translated as CASSASGGTDTQYF.

The chain has TRBV7-9 and TRBJ1-2, with a tentative D call TRBD1 (6 bases). The CDR3 has 14 residues. The V end was cut by 8 bases, the J end by 2 bases, with 15 bases between. CDR1 and CDR2 from the germline V gene are SEHNR and FQNEAQ (reference sequence). The CDR3 loop reads CASGETGANYGYTF. The CDR3 DNA reads TGTGCCAGCGGAGAAACGGGGGCCAACTATGGCTACACCTTC.

The CDR3 loop reads CATSPDYEQYF. CDR3 DNA: TGTGCCACCAGTCCCGACTACGAGCAGTACTTC. The rearrangement links TRBV24-1 to TRBJ2-7; D is unresolved. The CDR3 length is 11 residues. V lost 6 bases to trimming and J lost 3 bases, with 5 bases between them. Germline CDR1 reads KGHDR; CDR2 reads SFDVKD.

The chain uses TRBV25-1 and TRBJ2-2; TRBD2 might be the D (6 bases). The CDR3 is 17 residues long. Trimming left V 8 bases short and J 0 bases short, with 19 bases between. CDR1 is MGHDK and CDR2 is SYGVNS in the germline V gene. CDR3 bases: TGTGCCAGCTTGCCCCCGGGGGTAATCGCGAACACCGGGGAGCTGTTTTTT. Translated: CASLPPGVIANTGELFF. The variable domain in full, with the rest retrieved from reference TRBV25-1 and TRBJ2-2, is EADIYQTPRYLVIGTGKKITLECSQTMGHDKMYWYQQDPGMELHLIHYSYGVNSTEKGDLSSESTVSRIRTEHFPLTLESARPSHTSQYLCASLPPGVIANTGELFFGEGSRLTVL.

The rearrangement joins TRBV7-9 to TRBJ1-1; D not resolved. The V and J ends lost 1 base and 7 bases respectively, with 10 bases between them. This CDR3 contains 13 residues. Germline CDR1 reads SEHNR; CDR2 reads FQNEAQ (reference sequence). The chain's CDR3 is CASSLVVGSEAFF. CDR3 in DNA: TGTGCCAGCAGCTTAGTTGTAGGGAGTGAAGCTTTCTTT.